Sequencing of this T cell receptor gamma chain was carried out in a study of gamma-delta chains in newborns, infants, children. Study background: Microbial exposure reportedly drives polyclonal innate γδ T cell expansion after birth.

TCRdb called clones from the reads again using CATT. The table records about 3,700 gamma-chain clones, roughly 57% of them present only once. This clone was detected only a few times. The CDR3 totals 13 residues. The germline gives CDR1 GITISATS, CDR2 ISYDGTV (reference sequence). V gave up 3 bases and J gave up 3 bases; unmatched junction bases: 5. This receptor was identified in a child who was a newborn, infant or young child, either healthy, febrile or measles-vaccinated (not recorded which). V usage is TRGV9 and J usage is TRGJ1 or TRGJ2. The specimen was blood. The CDR3 reads CALWEFLYYKKLF. Here the CDR3 DNA reads TGTGCCTTGTGGGAGTTCCTTTATTATAAGAAACTCTTT.